This is a list of T cell receptor beta chains from one sample in a study of siplizumab effects on memory and regulatory T cells. The method was immunoSEQ multiplex PCR; TCRdb's version includes in-frame clones alone and lacks a portion of them. The repertoire has about 100,000 clones, 90% to 95% of them found once; the top ten carry about 1.2%. The specimen was non-Treg CD4+ T cells sorted from blood. Receptor source: a human donor in good health. CDR3s include the opening cysteine and the closing phenylalanine or tryptophan. The order of the fields is D gene, V gene, clone size, J gene, CDR3 protein, CDR3 DNA. D genes are given only for firm matches. Part of the rows lack a size; the others show once, few, many or a class for expanded clones.

d_gene: NA
v_gene: TRBV20-1
abundance: once
j_gene: TRBJ2-7
CDR3aa: CSGKASEQYF
CDR3nt: TGCAGTGGGAAGGCCAGCGAGCAGTACTTC

d_gene: NA
v_gene: TRBV5-4
abundance: NA
j_gene: TRBJ2-5
CDR3aa: CASSGSRVQETQYF
CDR3nt: TGTGCCAGCAGCGGGAGCAGAGTACAAGAGACCCAGTACTTC

d_gene: NA
v_gene: TRBV18
abundance: NA
j_gene: TRBJ2-2
CDR3aa: CASSATLLEKEAGELFF
CDR3nt: TGTGCCAGCTCAGCGACGCTACTAGAAAAGGAAGCCGGGGAGCTGTTTTTT

d_gene: NA
v_gene: TRBV10-1
abundance: NA
j_gene: TRBJ2-3
CDR3aa: CASSATGDTQYF
CDR3nt: TGCGCCAGCAGTGCTACAGGAGATACGCAGTATTTT

d_gene: TRBD2
v_gene: TRBV5-1
abundance: NA
j_gene: TRBJ2-3
CDR3aa: CASQIGTSGFYTDTQYF
CDR3nt: TGCGCCAGCCAAATCGGGACTAGCGGATTTTACACAGATACGCAGTATTTT

d_gene: NA
v_gene: TRBV18
abundance: NA
j_gene: TRBJ2-7
CDR3aa: CASSPPRVPYEQYF
CDR3nt: TGTGCCAGCTCACCTCCAAGAGTCCCCTACGAGCAGTACTTC

d_gene: TRBD2
v_gene: TRBV5-4
abundance: NA
j_gene: TRBJ2-3
CDR3aa: CASSSHLAGGTDTQYF
CDR3nt: TGTGCCAGCAGCTCCCACCTAGCGGGAGGCACAGATACGCAGTATTTT

d_gene: NA
v_gene: TRBV27
abundance: NA
j_gene: TRBJ1-5
CDR3aa: CASSLGTNQPQHF
CDR3nt: TGTGCCAGCAGTTTAGGGACAAATCAGCCCCAGCATTTT

d_gene: NA
v_gene: TRBV27
abundance: NA
j_gene: TRBJ1-5
CDR3aa: CASSLGPTGFNQPQHF
CDR3nt: TGTGCCAGCAGTTTAGGCCCTACAGGGTTCAATCAGCCCCAGCATTTT

d_gene: TRBD2
v_gene: TRBV7-9
abundance: NA
j_gene: TRBJ2-7
CDR3aa: CASSLKLAGPYEQYF
CDR3nt: TGTGCCAGCAGCTTGAAACTAGCGGGCCCCTACGAGCAGTACTTC

d_gene: NA
v_gene: TRBV6-6
abundance: NA
j_gene: TRBJ1-5
CDR3aa: CASTQVDAQPQHF
CDR3nt: TGTGCCAGCACCCAGGTGGATGCTCAGCCCCAGCATTTT

d_gene: NA
v_gene: TRBV27
abundance: NA
j_gene: TRBJ2-7
CDR3aa: CASSPTHPSWTTTYEQYF
CDR3nt: TGTGCCAGCAGTCCAACACACCCGTCCTGGACTACTACATACGAGCAGTACTTC

d_gene: NA
v_gene: TRBV7-3
abundance: NA
j_gene: TRBJ2-7
CDR3aa: CASSLLVNRFYEQYF
CDR3nt: TGTGCCAGCAGCTTATTGGTGAATCGTTTCTACGAGCAGTACTTC

d_gene: TRBD1
v_gene: TRBV28
abundance: NA
j_gene: TRBJ2-6
CDR3aa: CASGHRGTPTGANVLTF
CDR3nt: TGTGCCAGCGGACACAGGGGAACTCCGACTGGGGCCAACGTCCTGACTTTC